This T cell receptor beta chain originates from a study of radiation and T cells in renal cell carcinoma. The sample's time point: baseline pretreatment blood. Specified treatment: 15 Gy SBRT to primary tumor, nephrectomy 4 weeks later. Germline V gives CDR1 SQVTM, CDR2 ANQGSEA. The ends were cut back, 7 bases at V and 0 bases at J, with 10 bases in the middle. The CDR3 length is 13 residues. Clones were read by immunoSEQ multiplex PCR, and TCRdb kept only the in-frame ones, dropping some. The sample yields about 59,000 clones, 65% to 80% seen once. This material consisted of blood, taken from a patient whose treatment included radiotherapy and nephrectomy. The chain is built from TRBV29-1 and TRBJ1-3; D gene ambiguous. The sequence was obtained from a man between 60 and 70 years old with renal cell carcinoma. The CDR3 bases are TGCAGCGCCTATGCCTTCTCTGGAAACACCATATATTTT. Translation: CSAYAFSGNTIYF.